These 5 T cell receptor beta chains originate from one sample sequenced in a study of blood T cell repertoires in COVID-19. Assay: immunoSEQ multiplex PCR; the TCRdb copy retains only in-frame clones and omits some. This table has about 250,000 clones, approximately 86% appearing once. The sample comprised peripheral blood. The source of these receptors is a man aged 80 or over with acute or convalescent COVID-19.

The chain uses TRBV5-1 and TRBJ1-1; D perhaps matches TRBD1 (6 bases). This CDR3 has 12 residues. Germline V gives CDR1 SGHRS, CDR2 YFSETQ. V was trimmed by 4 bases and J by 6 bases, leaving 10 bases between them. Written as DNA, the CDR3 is TGCGCCAGCAGCCCGGGACACCCTGAAGCTTTCTTT. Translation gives CASSPGHPEAFF.

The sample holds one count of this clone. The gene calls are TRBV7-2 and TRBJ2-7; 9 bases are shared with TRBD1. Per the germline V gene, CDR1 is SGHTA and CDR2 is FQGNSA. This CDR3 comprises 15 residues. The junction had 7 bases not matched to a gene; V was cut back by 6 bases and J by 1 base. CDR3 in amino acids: CASREGGTGSYEQYF. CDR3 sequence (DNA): TGTGCCAGCAGAGAGGGCGGGACAGGGTCCTACGAGCAGTACTTC.

CDR3 in amino acids: CASSDPGMEAFF. Written as DNA, the CDR3 is TGTGCCAGCAGCGATCCAGGGATGGAAGCTTTCTTT. This sequence joins TRBV5-4 and TRBJ1-1; possible D gene TRBD1, 5 bases. Looked up from germline, CDR1 is SGHNT and CDR2 is YYREEE (reference sequence). The CDR3 runs 12 residues. With 4 bases removed from V and 8 bases from J, the gap between germline ends came to 12 bases.

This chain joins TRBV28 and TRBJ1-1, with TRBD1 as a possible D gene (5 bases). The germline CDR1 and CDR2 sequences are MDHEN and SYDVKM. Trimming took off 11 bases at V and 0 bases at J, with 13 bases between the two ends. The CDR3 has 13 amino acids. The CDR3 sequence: CAAGGDMNTEAFF. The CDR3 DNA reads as TGTGCCGCGGGGGGAGACATGAACACTGAAGCTTTCTTT. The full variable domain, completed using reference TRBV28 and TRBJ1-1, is DVKVTQSSRYLVKRTGEKVFLECVQDMDHENMFWYRQDPGLGLRLIYFSYDVKMKEKGDIPEGYSVSREKKERFSLILESASTNQTSMYLCAAGGDMNTEAFFGQGTRLTVV.

DNA of the CDR3: TGTGCCAGCCTCGACATGACCACCTATGGCTACACCTTC. Its translation: CASLDMTTYGYTF. V and J are TRBV27 and TRBJ1-2, with unresolved D. The V and J ends lost 8 bases and 4 bases respectively, with 14 bases between them. Germline values: CDR1 MNHEY, CDR2 SMNVEV (reference sequence). CDR3 size: 13 residues.